This is a list of T cell receptor beta chains from one sample in a study of T cell responses to AZD1222 COVID-19 vaccine. Only in-frame clones appear in the TCRdb table, and some are missing; sequencing was by immunoSEQ multiplex PCR. The top ten clones hold 0.9% to 1.1% of a sample with about 220,000 clones, more than 85% of them seen once. This specimen was peripheral blood, taken on day 0 of MenACWY control vaccination. These receptor sequences come from an adult in good health. Each CDR3 is given with its conserved first and last residue. The D gene is left open where the match is weak. Clone sizes are given selectively: once, few, many, or a class where the clone is expanded.

clone size	J gene	D gene	V gene	CDR3 protein	CDR3 DNA
NA	TRBJ2-7	TRBD2	TRBV28	CASSHTSGKYYEQYF	TGTGCCAGCAGCCACACTAGCGGGAAATACTACGAGCAGTACTTC
NA	TRBJ1-4	NA	TRBV3-1/TRBV3-2	CASSQQSTNEKLFF	TGTGCCAGCAGCCAACAAAGTACTAATGAAAAACTGTTTTTT
NA	TRBJ1-4	NA	TRBV7-2	CASRLGAREKLFF	TGTGCCAGCAGACTGGGTGCGCGGGAAAAACTGTTTTTT
NA	TRBJ1-1	TRBD1	TRBV5-1	CASSLGIRGRGTEAFF	TGCGCCAGCAGCTTAGGGATCAGGGGGCGAGGGACTGAAGCTTTCTTT
NA	TRBJ2-7	NA	TRBV4-1	CASSPLSDADSYEQYF	TGCGCCAGCAGCCCACTTTCGGATGCCGACTCCTACGAGCAGTACTTC
NA	TRBJ1-5	NA	TRBV10-3	CAISVDGSNQPQHF	TGTGCCATCAGTGTGGACGGTAGCAATCAGCCCCAGCATTTT
NA	TRBJ1-1	NA	TRBV19	CASSRQVNTEAFF	TGTGCCAGTAGTCGTCAGGTGAACACTGAAGCTTTCTTT
once	TRBJ2-7	NA	TRBV5-1	CASSPGNLYEQYF	TGCGCCAGCAGCCCGGGTAACCTCTACGAGCAGTACTTC
NA	TRBJ2-1	NA	TRBV6-1	CASSEEDGALYNEQFF	TGTGCCAGCAGTGAAGAGGACGGGGCACTGTACAATGAGCAGTTCTTC
NA	TRBJ1-2	NA	TRBV6-5	CASSYSQGTRGYTF	TGTGCCAGCAGTTATTCACAGGGTACTCGAGGCTACACCTTC
NA	TRBJ1-2	NA	TRBV6-5	CASSYRQGSGYTF	TGTGCCAGCAGTTACCGGCAGGGAAGCGGCTACACCTTC
NA	TRBJ2-6	NA	TRBV19	CASSSPGVASGANVLTF	TGTGCCAGTAGTTCGCCAGGGGTTGCCTCTGGGGCCAACGTCCTGACTTTC
once	TRBJ1-2	NA	TRBV29-1	CSVELPGTQGSTF	TGCAGCGTTGAACTACCCGGGACCCAAGGCAGCACCTTC
few	TRBJ2-7	NA	TRBV6-2/TRBV6-3	CASTPPGDPYEQYF	TGTGCCAGCACCCCGCCTGGAGATCCCTACGAGCAGTACTTC
NA	TRBJ2-7	NA	TRBV27	CASSPAVAVNYEQYF	TGTGCCAGCAGTCCCGCCGTGGCAGTTAACTACGAGCAGTACTTC
once	TRBJ2-7	TRBD1	TRBV28	CASGRDRGLHREQYF	TGTGCCAGCGGCCGGGACAGGGGGCTTCACAGGGAGCAGTACTTC
NA	TRBJ2-5	NA	TRBV4-1	CASSQGGAGRKETQYF	TGCGCCAGCAGCCAAGGGGGGGCGGGGAGAAAAGAGACCCAGTACTTC
NA	TRBJ1-5	TRBD1	TRBV12-5	CASGSLGQGKGAQHF	TGTGCTAGTGGTTCCTTGGGACAGGGTAAAGGGGCCCAGCATTTT
NA	TRBJ2-7	NA	TRBV29-1	CSVRDTSYEQYF	TGCAGCGTTAGGGACACCTCCTACGAGCAGTACTTC
NA	TRBJ2-1	NA	TRBV5-1	CASTTGTAYNEQFF	TGCGCCAGCACCACCGGGACGGCCTACAATGAGCAGTTCTTC
NA	TRBJ1-2	NA	TRBV6-5	CASRRGPDVDYGYTF	TGTGCCAGCAGGAGAGGGCCCGACGTTGACTATGGCTACACCTTC
NA	TRBJ1-5	NA	TRBV7-2	CASSYNPVGENQPQHF	TGTGCCAGCAGTTACAACCCCGTCGGGGAGAATCAGCCCCAGCATTTT
once	TRBJ2-7	NA	TRBV3-1/TRBV3-2	CASSQATYEQYF	TGTGCCAGCAGCCAGGCAACCTACGAGCAGTACTTC
NA	TRBJ1-1	NA	TRBV5-1	CASTMVGGGMNTEAFF	TGCGCCAGCACCATGGTAGGTGGGGGTATGAACACTGAAGCTTTCTTT
NA	TRBJ2-2	NA	TRBV28	CASRDRGRAKAGELFF	TGTGCCAGCAGGGATAGGGGGAGGGCTAAAGCCGGGGAGCTGTTTTTT
NA	TRBJ1-1	NA	TRBV6-2/TRBV6-3	CASSSTEALKAFF	TGTGCCAGCAGTTCGACAGAAGCTTTGAAAGCTTTCTTT
NA	TRBJ1-1	TRBD1	TRBV10-3	CAIRETGLTEAFF	TGTGCCATCAGGGAGACAGGGCTCACTGAAGCTTTCTTT
NA	TRBJ2-5	NA	TRBV4-2	CASSQGLKETQYF	TGTGCCAGCAGCCAGGGATTAAAAGAGACCCAGTACTTC
few	TRBJ2-2	NA	TRBV7-2	CASSLAGGPGELFF	TGTGCCAGCAGCTTAGCGGGGGGGCCTGGGGAGCTGTTTTTT
NA	TRBJ2-7	TRBD2	TRBV19	CASSREGRGVYEQYF	TGTGCCAGCTCCCGAGAGGGACGGGGGGTATACGAGCAGTACTTC
NA	TRBJ2-1	TRBD1	TRBV5-5	CASSLADRVYNEQFF	TGTGCCAGCAGCTTGGCCGACAGGGTCTACAATGAGCAGTTCTTC
NA	TRBJ1-3	TRBD1	TRBV4-1	CASSHWTGDGNTIYF	TGCGCCAGCAGCCACTGGACAGGGGACGGAAACACCATATATTTT
NA	TRBJ1-4	TRBD1	TRBV3-1/TRBV3-2	CASSRDRVGEKLFF	TGTGCCAGCAGCAGAGACAGGGTCGGGGAAAAACTGTTTTTT
once	TRBJ2-1	TRBD2	TRBV29-1	CSVEPTSGYNEQFF	TGCAGCGTTGAGCCGACTAGCGGGTACAATGAGCAGTTCTTC
NA	TRBJ2-7	NA	TRBV6-5	CASSPTGTYEQYF	TGTGCCAGCAGCCCCACAGGGACCTACGAGCAGTACTTC
NA	TRBJ1-5	TRBD1	TRBV19	CASSTRDRGSRNQPQHF	TGTGCCAGTAGTACTCGGGACAGGGGTTCGCGCAATCAGCCCCAGCATTTT
NA	TRBJ1-1	NA	TRBV3-1/TRBV3-2	CASSQDGAGIRGTEAFF	TGTGCCAGCAGCCAAGATGGGGCAGGGATTCGAGGCACTGAAGCTTTCTTT
NA	TRBJ1-1	NA	TRBV7-2	CASRVRGLGTEAFF	TGTGCCAGCAGGGTAAGGGGTCTCGGCACTGAAGCTTTCTTT
NA	TRBJ1-5	NA	TRBV3-1/TRBV3-2	CASSRAGNQPQHF	TGTGCCAGCAGCCGGGCGGGGAATCAGCCCCAGCATTTT
NA	TRBJ1-2	TRBD1	TRBV28	CASSPGQARGYTF	TGTGCCAGCAGCCCTGGACAGGCGAGGGGCTACACCTTC
NA	TRBJ1-1	NA	TRBV27	CASNTREGSMNTEAFF	TGTGCCAGCAATACACGAGAAGGGAGCATGAACACTGAAGCTTTCTTT
NA	TRBJ1-2	TRBD1	TRBV19	CASSTSWTGALRSF	TGTGCCAGTAGTACCTCATGGACAGGGGCCCTGCGGAGCTTC
NA	TRBJ2-1	TRBD2	TRBV4-2	CASSQVGLADPNEQFF	TGTGCCAGCAGCCAAGTGGGACTAGCGGATCCCAATGAGCAGTTCTTC